This T cell receptor beta chain was obtained from a study of blood T cell repertoires in COVID-19. The data were produced by immunoSEQ multiplex PCR, yet TCRdb's version contains in-frame clones alone and is incomplete. The sample lists 45,000 to 70,000 clones, roughly four fifths seen once, with more than 8% in the top ten. Germline V lookup: CDR1 SGHRS, CDR2 YFSETQ. This CDR3 is 15 amino acids long. V gave up 1 base and J gave up 4 bases; unmatched junction bases: 3. Specimen: peripheral blood. The rearrangement links TRBV5-1 to TRBJ2-2, with TRBD2 identical over 8 bases. The sequence was obtained from a woman older than 75 with acute or convalescent COVID-19. This chain's CDR3 is CASSLTTSVTGELFF. The CDR3 DNA is TGCGCCAGCAGCTTGACGACTAGCGTCACCGGGGAGCTGTTTTTT.